This T cell receptor beta chain was retrieved from a study of T cells in tuberculosis. On the study more broadly: This South African cohort compared adolescents with or without latent tuberculosis against adults with active tuberculosis. Findings of the study overall: Shorter CDR3-alpha in active tuberculosis partly drove smaller distances. Active tuberculosis alpha repertoires lay closer to GMM-specific TCRs than controls'.

Clones were read by immunoSEQ multiplex PCR, and TCRdb kept only the in-frame ones, dropping some. The table has 30,000 or so clones, about 82% seen once; the top ten hold around 5.5%. Time point noted: new active TB diagnosis, blood taken before or within 7 days of starting treatment. On average around 100,000 T cells per donor were immunosequenced. As to this clone: Its target is unknown.

The clonotype originates from an adult with tuberculosis. Source: PBMCs, taken at tuberculosis diagnosis.

Here the CDR3 reads CASSKCRGGQPGEQYF. The CDR3 nucleotides read TGTGCCAGCAGCAAGTGTAGGGGGGGCCAACCCGGCGAGCAGTACTTC. V gene TRBV21-1 combines with J gene TRBJ2-7; TRBD2, the table's D call, lacks a check against the DNA. TRBV21-1 represents a pseudogene. This CDR3 contains 16 residues.